These 27 T cell receptor beta chains came from one sample sequenced in a study of human T cells and chemical hapten exposure. TCRdb called the RACE reads again in MiXCR, with one record for every CDR3 protein. The sample has about 70,000 distinct CDR3 sequences; 9.8% are singletons. Time point meaning: patch test 1, 2 weeks after DPC sensitization. The treatment here: therapeutic diphenylcyclopropenone sensitization with weekly scalp DPC. The sample in question was whole blood, obtained in connection with sensitization to the hapten diphenylcyclopropenone (DPC). These receptors originate from a woman aged 40 to 50 with alopecia areata. Some clones in this sample may be carry-over from other donors' samples.

The V call is TRBV6-2 or TRBV6-3, the J call TRBJ2-1; 11 positions agree with TRBD2. The CDR3 totals 14 residues. With V trimmed by 8 bases and J by 4 bases, 4 bases remained unmatched. Germline-derived CDR1 and CDR2 are MNHEY and SVGEGT. CDR3 residues: CASGGTSGYNEQFF. DNA of the CDR3: TGTGCCAGCGGGGGGACTAGCGGTTACAATGAGCAGTTCTTC.

This clonotype has ten or more counts. Since the CDR3 does not end with the conserved phenylalanine or tryptophan, this likely comes from a read error. It is unclear where the CDR3 begins or ends on the DNA, so no DNA is shown, and the CDR3 is as TCRdb lists it. V is TRBV4-3 and J is TRBJ2-1; whether TRBD1, the table's D call, matches the DNA was not checked. Germline CDR1 is LGHNA and CDR2 is YSLEER. From its first to its last residue, the CDR3 has 10 amino acids. The CDR3 loop reads CASSPKNPGV.

This clonotype was observed at least ten times. This chain uses TRBV20-1 with TRBJ1-5; TRBD1 might be the D (5 bases). The CDR3 runs 18 residues. V lost 3 bases and J 0 bases, leaving 21 bases between the germline ends. Germline loops: CDR1 DFQATT, CDR2 SNEGSKA (reference sequence). CDR3 residues: CSARKPGGSAYSNQPQHF. CDR3 in DNA: TGCAGTGCTAGGAAACCCGGGGGGTCTGCCTATAGCAATCAGCCCCAGCATTTT.

This clonotype was counted ten times or more. The chain uses TRBV29-1 and TRBJ2-7, with D possibly TRBD1 on 7 matching bases. Between the trimmed V and J ends, which lost 4 bases and 6 bases, there was a span of 25 bases. The CDR3 length is 16 residues. Germline-derived CDR1 and CDR2 are SQVTM and ANQGSEA. The CDR3 loop is CSVAPRTGQDGGEQYF. In DNA form, the CDR3 reads TGCAGCGTTGCCCCTCGGACAGGCCAAGACGGGGGCGAGCAGTACTTC.

This sequence joins TRBV29-1 and TRBJ2-7, with 8 bases that match TRBD1. Looked up from germline, CDR1 is SQVTM and CDR2 is ANQGSEA. This CDR3 is 12 amino acids long. V gave up 7 bases and J gave up 6 bases; unmatched junction bases: 8. DNA for the CDR3: TGCAGCGCTGGACAGGGAGCTGGCGAGCAGTACTTC. It is translated as CSAGQGAGEQYF.

This clonotype was detected ten times or more. The chain carries TRBV11-3 and TRBJ2-3; D is ambiguous. Per germline, CDR1 SGHNT and CDR2 YENEEA. CDR3 size: 14 residues. Trimming took off 3 bases at V and 0 bases at J, with 7 bases between the two ends. CDR3 DNA: TGTGCCAGCAGCTTGTCAGCGAGCACAGATACGCAGTATTTT. Translation: CASSLSASTDTQYF.

Many counts were recorded for this clonotype. The gene calls are TRBV6-2 or TRBV6-3 and TRBJ1-1; no firm D call. The CDR3 runs to 16 residues. Germline CDR1 is MNHEY and CDR2 is SVGEGT. With 6 bases removed from V and 0 bases from J, the gap between germline ends came to 17 bases. As DNA, the CDR3 is TGTGCCAGCAGACCAGTCAGGACTGGGCTGAACACTGAAGCTTTCTTT. Protein: CASRPVRTGLNTEAFF.

This clonotype was seen a handful of times. CDR3 protein: CASSQRGAINEQFF. The CDR3 DNA follows: TGTGCCAGCAGCCAGCGGGGGGCTATCAATGAGCAGTTCTTC. V is TRBV5-4 and J is TRBJ2-1; TRBD2 agrees at 9 bases. Germline assignment: CDR1 SGHNT and CDR2 YYREEE (reference sequence). Trimming took 4 bases from V and 6 from J; bases not matched to a gene: 5. The CDR3 is 14 amino acids.

The V call is TRBV12-3 or TRBV12-4, the J call TRBJ2-3; 7 bases are a match to TRBD1. Germline trimming cut 6 bases from V and 3 bases from J; bases unmatched to any gene: 6. This CDR3 spans 14 amino acids. The CDR3 DNA sequence: TGTGCCAGCAGCGACAGGGTGAGGACAGATACGCAGTATTTT. Translation gives CASSDRVRTDTQYF.

The V and J genes are TRBV5-1 and TRBJ1-1; TRBD1 might be the D (5 bases). Trimming stripped 3 bases from V and 4 bases from J, with 16 bases between. From germline, CDR1 is SGHRS and CDR2 YFSETQ. CDR3 size: 15 residues. In DNA form, the CDR3 reads TGCGCCAGCAGCTCGGACATCTTTTTGGGCACTGAAGCTTTCTTT. It encodes CASSSDIFLGTEAFF.

This chain uses TRBV9 with TRBJ1-2; 7 bases are a match to TRBD1. The CDR3 consists of 15 residues. The V gene end was trimmed by 0 bases and the J gene end by 2 bases; junction bases not matched to a gene: 4. Germline V gene lookup returns CDR1 SGDLS and CDR2 YYNGEE. CDR3 in amino acids: CASSVAVDRNYGYTF. CDR3 sequence (DNA): TGTGCCAGCAGCGTAGCAGTGGACAGGAACTATGGCTACACCTTC.

This clonotype was detected many times. CDR3: CASSPGLAGASGTQYF. CDR3 DNA: TGCGCCAGCAGCCCCGGACTAGCGGGGGCTTCAGGGACCCAGTACTTC. The chain employs TRBV4-1 and TRBJ2-5; 13 bases are a match to TRBD2. J gave up 7 bases and V 4 bases, and 9 bases lay outside the gene matches. The CDR3 runs 16 residues. In germline, CDR1 is MGHRA, CDR2 YSYEKL.

The V call is TRBV6-2 or TRBV6-3, the J call TRBJ2-3; D assignment may be TRBD1 or TRBD2 (7 bases each). The V end was cut by 7 bases, the J end by 4 bases, with 15 bases between. This CDR3 has 14 amino acids. Germline V lookup: CDR1 MNHEY, CDR2 SVGEGT. The CDR3 reads CASTQGGSPDTQYF. The CDR3 bases are TGTGCCAGCACCCAGGGGGGGTCGCCAGATACGCAGTATTTT.

This clonotype was detected ten times or more. The V gene is TRBV12-3 or TRBV12-4, the J gene TRBJ1-4, with 10 bases that match TRBD1. CDR3 size: 14 residues. J lost 8 bases, V lost 4 bases, and 4 bases had no gene match. CDR3 in DNA: TGTGCCAGCAGTTCGACAGGGGGCCAGGAAAAACTGTTTTTT. Translating gives CASSSTGGQEKLFF.

V usage is TRBV3-1 and J usage is TRBJ2-7; 7 bases match TRBD2. Germline trimming cut 9 bases from V and 2 bases from J; bases unmatched to any gene: 10. Germline V CDR1 and CDR2: LGHDT, YNNKEL (reference sequence). The CDR3 is 14 residues long. CDR3 loop: CASGGGTTPYEQYF. CDR3 nucleotides: TGTGCCAGTGGGGGTGGGACTACACCCTACGAGCAGTACTTC.

This clonotype was detected a few times. The V gene is TRBV27, the J gene TRBJ1-2; D remains unclear. CDR1 is MNHEY, CDR2 SMNVEV, per germline (reference sequence). The CDR3 sequence is 14 residues long. V dropped 4 bases and J dropped 4 bases, with 13 bases sitting between them. The DNA of the CDR3 is TGTGCCAGCAGTTGGGCGCGGGGTCCCTATGGCTACACCTTC. Protein sequence: CASSWARGPYGYTF.

The sample holds many counts of this clonotype. The chain employs TRBV4-3 and TRBJ2-1; 8 nucleotides agree with TRBD2. V was pared by 4 bases and J by 1 base, with 12 bases of the junction left unmatched. The CDR3 is 18 residues long. Germline loops: CDR1 LGHNA, CDR2 YSLEER. CDR3 bases: TGCGCCAGCAGCCGGGAGGGTAGCGGGGTAAGGTCCTACAATGAGCAGTTCTTC. Protein sequence: CASSREGSGVRSYNEQFF.

Ten or more counts support this clonotype. The chain joins TRBV10-3 to TRBJ2-5; the match to TRBD1 covers 12 bases. The germline V gene has CDR1 ENHRY and CDR2 SYGVKD. V trimming: 0 bases; J trimming: 5 bases; junction bases outside the gene matches: 10. The CDR3 sequence is 18 residues long. The CDR3 sequence is CAISESMSGQGARETQYF. CDR3 nucleotides: TGTGCCATCAGTGAGTCGATGTCGGGACAGGGGGCCCGGGAGACCCAGTACTTC.

The table lists this clonotype with many counts. The V call is TRBV11-3, the J call TRBJ2-2; D uncertain. CDR1 and CDR2 from the germline V gene are SGHNT and YENEEA. There are 13 residues in the CDR3. V dropped 2 bases and J dropped 0 bases, with 1 base sitting between them. The CDR3 nucleotides are TGTGCCAGCAGCTTATCGAACACCGGGGAGCTGTTTTTT. This gives the protein CASSLSNTGELFF.

Only a few counts were recorded for this clonotype. This chain uses TRBV5-1 with TRBJ1-1, with 9 nucleotides matching TRBD1. CDR1 and CDR2 (germline): SGHRS, YFSETQ. Trimming removed 2 bases from V and 4 bases from J; junction bases left unmatched: 3. CDR3 length: 14 amino acids. The DNA for the CDR3 is TGCGCCAGCAGCTTTGGACAGGGGACCACTGAAGCTTTCTTT. It encodes CASSFGQGTTEAFF.

This clonotype was recorded many times. This chain connects TRBV6-6 to TRBJ1-2, with TRBD1 as a possible D gene (6 bases). In germline, CDR1 is MNHNY, CDR2 SVGAGI (reference sequence). The CDR3 is 17 residues long. Between the trimmed V and J ends, which lost 6 bases and 7 bases, there was a span of 27 bases. As DNA, the CDR3 is TGTGCCAGCAGCCAAACCCGGGGGCAGGGCGTTAAGGTTGGCTACACCTTC. Translated, it gives CASSQTRGQGVKVGYTF.

This clonotype was detected only a few times. This chain links TRBV6-6 with TRBJ2-4; D possibly corresponds to TRBD1 (7 bases). The CDR3 is 15 amino acids. V lost 4 bases and J lost 6, with 16 bases in between. Germline assignment: CDR1 MNHNY and CDR2 SVGAGI (reference sequence). The CDR3 DNA reads as TGTGCCAGCAGTTCAGGGGGGAGCCGAGGAAACATTCAGTACTTC. Its protein product is CASSSGGSRGNIQYF.

Regarding this clonotype: One base away lies a much larger clone, so this may be a sequencing read error. This chain links TRBV20-1 with TRBJ1-5, with D possibly being TRBD1 (5 bases). V dropped 1 base and J dropped 0 bases, with 22 bases sitting between them. Germline V CDR1 and CDR2: DFQATT, SNEGSKA (reference sequence). The CDR3 covers 19 residues. The CDR3 loop is CSARAPRDVWSYSNQPQHF. The DNA of the CDR3 is TGCAGTGCTAGAGCCCCCCGGGACGTGTGGTCGTATAGCAATCAGCCCCAGCATTTT.

This clonotype was counted ten times or more. For the CDR3, the DNA is TGTGCCAGCAGTTACTTCTCTAGCGGGCCCAGAGATACGCAGTATTTT. It translates to CASSYFSSGPRDTQYF. The chain employs TRBV6-6 and TRBJ2-3, with 8 bases matching TRBD2. J was trimmed by 5 bases and V by 1 base; bases with no gene match: 8. There are 16 residues in the CDR3. Germline V gene data show CDR1 as MNHNY and CDR2 as SVGAGI (reference sequence).

The table lists this clonotype with a few counts. The rearrangement joins TRBV4-1 to TRBJ1-5; tentatively, D is TRBD1 (5 bases). The CDR3 is 15 residues long. CDR1 MGHRA and CDR2 YSYEKL come from the germline V gene. V lost 1 base and J lost 0, with 7 bases in between. CDR3 coding DNA: TGCGCCAGCAGCCAAGGGGGCTATAGCAATCAGCCCCAGCATTTT. Amino acid sequence: CASSQGGYSNQPQHF.

This clonotype was observed at least ten times. The CDR3 DNA reads TGTGCCAGCAGCACCGGGGCCGCAGGAAACACCATATATTTT. Residues: CASSTGAAGNTIYF. The chain has TRBV5-5 and TRBJ1-3; a weak D match, TRBD1 (5 bases). The CDR3 is made up of 14 amino acids. Germline V gene sequence: CDR1 SGHKS, CDR2 YYEKEE (reference sequence). The V gene lost 4 bases and the J gene lost 4 bases, with 12 bases spanning the gap. The full variable domain, rest sourced from reference TRBV5-5 and TRBJ1-3, is DAGVTQSPTHLIKTRGQQVTLRCSPISGHKSVSWYQQVLGQGPQFIFQYYEKEERGRGNFPDRFSARQFPNYSSELNVNALLLGDSALYLCASSTGAAGNTIYFGEGSWLTVV.

This clonotype was detected a few times. The rearrangement joins TRBV12-3 or TRBV12-4 to TRBJ2-4; no clear D gene. Trimming took 5 bases from V and 2 from J, leaving 16 bases between them. This CDR3 has 16 residues. The CDR3: CASSPVSILTKNIQYF. CDR3 DNA: TGTGCCAGCAGTCCGGTTTCGATCCTAACCAAAAACATTCAGTACTTC.